Shown below are 7 T cell receptor beta chains from a single sample sequenced in a study of cytomegalovirus exposure and HLA in healthy donors (dated by TCRdb to 2016 to 2017). The library was obtained by the immunoSEQ multiplex PCR assay. A mixture of 60 forward primers for TCR Vbeta segments and 13 reverse primers for TCR Jbeta segments was used in the multiplex PCR. TCRdb carries this immuneACCESS record with in-frame sequences only. Its versions omit some clonotypes, under half of them owing to an unresolved V gene in the studies checked, with the rest unexplained. Here the sample has 80,000 to 100,000 clones; over 75% occur a single time. Over 3% of the sample lies in the top ten. Sequenced input: PBMCs. These TCRs come from a man in his forties in good health and CMV-seronegative.

The rearrangement links TRBV5-1 to TRBJ1-6, with D unclear. V gave up 0 bases and J gave up 10 bases, with 14 bases separating them. The CDR3 has 15 amino acids. In germline, CDR1 is SGHRS, CDR2 YFSETQ. CDR3 coding DNA: TGCGCCAGCAGCTTGGATCAAGGCTACGGGTCACCCCTCCACTTT. It translates to CASSLDQGYGSPLHF. The complete variable domain, with remaining parts taken from reference TRBV5-1 and TRBJ1-6, reads KAGVTQTPRYLIKTRGQQVTLSCSPISGHRSVSWYQQTPGQGLQFLFEYFSETQRNKGNFPGRFSGRQFSNSRSEMNVSTLELGDSALYLCASSLDQGYGSPLHFGNGTRLTVT.

This clone was picked up one time. This CDR3 is CSVGAGINQPQHF. The CDR3 nucleotides are TGCAGCGTTGGGGCAGGGATCAATCAGCCCCAGCATTTT. This rearrangement joins TRBV29-1 to TRBJ1-5; D perhaps matches TRBD1 (5 bases). Germline V gene lookup returns CDR1 SQVTM and CDR2 ANQGSEA. The V and J ends lost 4 bases and 3 bases respectively, with 10 bases between them. The CDR3 consists of 13 residues. Based on the CDR3 plus reference TRBV29-1 and TRBJ1-5, the full variable domain is SAVISQKPSRDICQRGTSLTIQCQVDSQVTMMFWYRQQPGQSLTLIATANQGSEATYESGFVIDKFPISRPNLTFSTLTVSNMSPEDSSIYLCSVGAGINQPQHFGDGTRLSIL.

The chain employs TRBV5-1 and TRBJ2-5; weak D call: TRBD1 (5 bases). This CDR3 comprises 13 residues. Looked up from germline, CDR1 is SGHRS and CDR2 is YFSETQ. V was trimmed by 2 bases and J by 2 bases, leaving 7 bases between them. Here the CDR3 reads CASSFWTQETQYF. The CDR3 nucleotides read TGCGCCAGCAGCTTTTGGACACAAGAGACCCAGTACTTC.

The chain is built from TRBV28 and TRBJ1-1, with D unclear. The CDR3 runs 11 residues. The V gene's germline CDR1 is MDHEN and CDR2 SYDVKM. V was pared by 4 bases and J by 7 bases, with 7 bases between. The CDR3 nucleotides read TGTGCCAGCAGTTCTGGAGATGAAGCTTTCTTT. Translation: CASSSGDEAFF.

This chain's CDR3 is CASSRDRVHNEQFF. For the CDR3, the DNA is TGCGCCAGCAGCCGGGACAGGGTCCACAATGAGCAGTTCTTC. This chain joins TRBV10-1 and TRBJ2-1; 9 nucleotides agree with TRBD1. The length of the CDR3 is 14 residues. In germline, CDR1 is WNHNN, CDR2 SYGVQD (reference sequence). J was trimmed by 5 bases and V by 6 bases; bases with no gene match: 5.

Only one count was recorded for this clone. The CDR3 spells CASRKRERNTGELFF. DNA for the CDR3: TGTGCCAGCAGAAAGCGGGAGAGGAACACCGGGGAGCTGTTTTTT. J is TRBJ2-2 and V is TRBV27; 8 positions agree with TRBD2. CDR3 length: 15 residues. Germline V gene sequence: CDR1 MNHEY, CDR2 SMNVEV (reference sequence). J was trimmed by 1 base and V by 6 bases; bases with no gene match: 4.

The chain recombines TRBV30 with TRBJ2-7; D remains unclear. There are 14 residues in the CDR3. The germline gives CDR1 GTSNPN, CDR2 SVGIG (reference sequence). V was trimmed by 0 bases and J by 2 bases, leaving 11 bases between them. CDR3 sequence (DNA): TGTGCCTGGAGTGTTGGGCACCCCACCTACGAGCAGTACTTC. Translating gives CAWSVGHPTYEQYF.